The clone carrying this TCR beta chain has only a few counts. Antigen unknown. The data originate from a study of beta chain features in type 1 diabetes. In the study overall: All samples combined gave fewer than 110 million sorted cells for examination.

Study conclusions and caveats: Naive, central memory and Treg TCRB repertoires appeared more alike in patients than in healthy donors. Any PCR bias toward short templates would affect both groups alike.

The investigators reverse transcribed all of the isolated RNA, so they sequenced expressed TCRB transcripts. Clones were sequenced by immunoSEQ multiplex PCR, and TCRdb holds only the in-frame ones, with some missing. In the table there are more than 300,000 clones, 6.5% to 10% of which are singletons. The sequenced material came from central memory CD4+ T cells from blood. The origin of this receptor is a woman aged 18-29 years in good health.

CDR3 sequence (DNA): TGTGCCAGCTCCGTCAGGGCGGGCAATCAGCCCCAGCATTTT. It specifies CASSVRAGNQPQHF. This chain links TRBV18 with TRBJ1-5; tentative D call: TRBD1 (5 bases). V lost 6 bases to trimming and J lost 2 bases, with 11 bases between them. Germline lookup yields CDR1 KGHSH and CDR2 LQKENI. This CDR3 is 14 amino acids long.